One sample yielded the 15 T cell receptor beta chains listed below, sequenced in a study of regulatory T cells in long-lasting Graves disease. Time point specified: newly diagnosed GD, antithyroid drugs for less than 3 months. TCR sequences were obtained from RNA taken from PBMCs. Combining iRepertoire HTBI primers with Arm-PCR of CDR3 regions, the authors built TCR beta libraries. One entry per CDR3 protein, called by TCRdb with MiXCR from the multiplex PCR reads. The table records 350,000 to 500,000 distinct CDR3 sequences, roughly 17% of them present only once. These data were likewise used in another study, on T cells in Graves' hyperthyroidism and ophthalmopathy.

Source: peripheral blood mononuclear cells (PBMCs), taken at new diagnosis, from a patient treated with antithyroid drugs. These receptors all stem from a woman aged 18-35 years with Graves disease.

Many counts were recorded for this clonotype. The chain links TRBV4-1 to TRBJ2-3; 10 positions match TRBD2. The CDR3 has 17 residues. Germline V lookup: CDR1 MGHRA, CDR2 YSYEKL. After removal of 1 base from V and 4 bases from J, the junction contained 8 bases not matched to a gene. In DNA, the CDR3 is TGCGCCAGCAGCCAAGGGGCTAGCGGGAGTTTGCCAGATACGCAGTATTTT. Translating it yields CASSQGASGSLPDTQYF.

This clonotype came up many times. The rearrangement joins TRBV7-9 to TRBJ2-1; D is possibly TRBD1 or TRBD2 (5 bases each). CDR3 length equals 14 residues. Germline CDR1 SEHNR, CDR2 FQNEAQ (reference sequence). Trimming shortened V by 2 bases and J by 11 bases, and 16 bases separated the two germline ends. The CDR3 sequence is CASSLRLQDIKQFF. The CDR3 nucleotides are TGTGCCAGCAGCTTAAGACTACAGGACATCAAGCAGTTCTTC.

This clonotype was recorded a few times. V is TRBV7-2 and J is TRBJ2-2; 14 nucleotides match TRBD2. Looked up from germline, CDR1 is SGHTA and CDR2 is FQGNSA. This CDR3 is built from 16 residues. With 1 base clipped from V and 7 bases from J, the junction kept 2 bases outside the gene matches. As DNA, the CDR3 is TGTGCCAGCAGCTTAGGACTAGCGGGAGGGAGCGGGGAGCTGTTTTTT. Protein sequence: CASSLGLAGGSGELFF.

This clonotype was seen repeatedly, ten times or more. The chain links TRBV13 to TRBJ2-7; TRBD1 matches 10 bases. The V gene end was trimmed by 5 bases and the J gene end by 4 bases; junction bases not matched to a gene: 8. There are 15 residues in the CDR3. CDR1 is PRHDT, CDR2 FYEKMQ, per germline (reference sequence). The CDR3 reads CASSLGTGVFYEQYF. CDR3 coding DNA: TGTGCCAGCAGCCTGGGGACAGGGGTATTTTACGAGCAGTACTTC.

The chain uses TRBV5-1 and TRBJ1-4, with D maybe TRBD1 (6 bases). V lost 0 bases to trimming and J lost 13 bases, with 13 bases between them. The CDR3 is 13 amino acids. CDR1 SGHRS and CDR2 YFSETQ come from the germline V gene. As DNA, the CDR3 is TGCGCCAGCAGCTTGGAGGGGGGCGGCGTACTGTTTTTT. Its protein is CASSLEGGGVLFF.

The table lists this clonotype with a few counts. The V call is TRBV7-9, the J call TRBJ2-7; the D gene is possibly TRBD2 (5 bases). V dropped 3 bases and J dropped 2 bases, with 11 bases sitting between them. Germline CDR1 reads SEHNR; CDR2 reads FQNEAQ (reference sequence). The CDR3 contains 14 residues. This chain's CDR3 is CASSLTGVAYEQYF. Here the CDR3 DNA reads TGTGCCAGCAGCTTGACCGGGGTAGCCTACGAGCAGTACTTC.

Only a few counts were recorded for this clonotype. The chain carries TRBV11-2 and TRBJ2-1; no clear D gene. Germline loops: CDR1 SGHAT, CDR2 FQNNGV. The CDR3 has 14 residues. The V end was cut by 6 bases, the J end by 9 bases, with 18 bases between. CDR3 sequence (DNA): TGTGCCAGCAGTTGGGATAGGATTTCGGGTGAGCAGTTCTTC. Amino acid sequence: CASSWDRISGEQFF.

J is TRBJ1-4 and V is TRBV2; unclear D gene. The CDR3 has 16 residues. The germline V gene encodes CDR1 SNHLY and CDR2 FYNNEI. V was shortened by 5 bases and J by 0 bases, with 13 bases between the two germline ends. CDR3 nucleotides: TGTGCCAGCAGTAGACCCGACTCAACAACTAATGAAAAACTGTTTTTT. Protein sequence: CASSRPDSTTNEKLFF.

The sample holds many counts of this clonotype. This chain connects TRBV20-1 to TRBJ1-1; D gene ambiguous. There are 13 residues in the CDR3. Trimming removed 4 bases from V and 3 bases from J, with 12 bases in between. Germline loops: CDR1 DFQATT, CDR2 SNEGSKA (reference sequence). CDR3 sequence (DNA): TGCAGTGCTATAGACGGCAGGTACACTGAAGCTTTCTTT. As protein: CSAIDGRYTEAFF.

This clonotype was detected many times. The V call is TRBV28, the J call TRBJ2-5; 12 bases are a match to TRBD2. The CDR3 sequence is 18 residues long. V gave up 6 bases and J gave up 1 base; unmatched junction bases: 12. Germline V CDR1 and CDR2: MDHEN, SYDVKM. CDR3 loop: CASRAGLAGKTRQETQYF. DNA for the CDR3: TGTGCCAGCAGAGCCGGACTAGCGGGGAAAACCCGCCAAGAGACCCAGTACTTC.

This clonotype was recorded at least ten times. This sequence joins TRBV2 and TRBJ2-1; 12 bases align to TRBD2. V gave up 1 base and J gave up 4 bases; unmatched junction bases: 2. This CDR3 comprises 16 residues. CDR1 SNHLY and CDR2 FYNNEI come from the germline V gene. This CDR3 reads CASSEVLAGGYNEQFF. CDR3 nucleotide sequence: TGTGCCAGCAGTGAAGTCCTAGCGGGGGGGTACAATGAGCAGTTCTTC.

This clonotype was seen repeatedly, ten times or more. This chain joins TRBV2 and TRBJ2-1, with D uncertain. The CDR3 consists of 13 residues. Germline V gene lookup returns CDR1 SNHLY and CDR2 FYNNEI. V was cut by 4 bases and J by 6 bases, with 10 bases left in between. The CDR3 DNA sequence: TGTGCCAGCAGTGGTCGGGCCGGCAATGAGCAGTTCTTC. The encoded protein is CASSGRAGNEQFF.

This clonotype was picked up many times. The CDR3 reads CASNTIGLGDHEQYF. The CDR3, as DNA: TGTGCCAGCAACACTATTGGTTTAGGGGACCACGAGCAGTACTTC. This chain connects TRBV28 to TRBJ2-7; the D call may be TRBD1 or TRBD2 (5 bases each). This CDR3 comprises 15 residues. Germline assignment: CDR1 MDHEN and CDR2 SYDVKM. The V and J ends lost 7 bases and 5 bases respectively, with 21 bases between them.

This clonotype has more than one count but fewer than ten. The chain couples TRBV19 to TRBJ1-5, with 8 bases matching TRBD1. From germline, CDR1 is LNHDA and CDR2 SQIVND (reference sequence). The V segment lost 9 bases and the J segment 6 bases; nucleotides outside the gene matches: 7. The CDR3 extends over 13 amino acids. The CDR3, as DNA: TGTGCCAGCTCGACAGGGGTGGGTCAGCCCCAGCATTTT. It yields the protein CASSTGVGQPQHF.

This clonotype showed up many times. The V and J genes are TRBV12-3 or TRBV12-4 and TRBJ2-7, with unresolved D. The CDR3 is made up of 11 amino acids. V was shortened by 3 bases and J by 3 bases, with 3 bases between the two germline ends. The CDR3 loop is CASSFRYEQYF. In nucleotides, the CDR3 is TGTGCCAGCAGTTTCCGCTACGAGCAGTACTTC.